These 26 T cell receptor beta chains came from one sample sequenced in a study of tumor-infiltrating lymphocytes in primary liver carcinoma. Unsorted whole blood served as the source of blood RNA, and germline DNA was extracted as well. A constant-region primer served to make TCR beta cDNA from about 530 ng total RNA. ARM-PCR, slightly modified, supplied the TCR beta libraries through three nested multiplex PCR rounds. Each of the first two PCR rounds ran nine to ten cycles with TRBV1-TRBV30 forward and C-beta reverse primers. TCRdb independently ran MiXCR on the multiplex PCR reads; one entry per CDR3 protein. The table includes approximately 330,000 distinct CDR3 sequences, around 60% detected once. Sequences were obtained from peripheral blood. The source of these receptors is a man aged 35 to 55 with primary liver carcinoma and hepatitis B virus infection.

This chain connects TRBV5-1 to TRBJ2-1, with D perhaps TRBD1 (5 bases). V dropped 4 bases and J dropped 10 bases, with 15 bases sitting between them. This CDR3 is 13 amino acids long. Germline V gives CDR1 SGHRS, CDR2 YFSETQ. The CDR3 reads CASSQGPKGEQFF. The CDR3 DNA follows: TGCGCCAGCAGCCAAGGGCCGAAGGGGGAGCAGTTCTTC.

The chain has TRBV10-1 and TRBJ2-7; a weak D match, TRBD1 (5 bases). The CDR3 covers 13 residues. V lost 9 bases, J lost 5 bases, and 17 bases lay in between. CDR1 is WNHNN, CDR2 SYGVQD, per germline (reference sequence). In DNA form, the CDR3 reads TGCGCCAGAGGACGACAGAGGACCCACGAGCAGTACTTC. As protein: CARGRQRTHEQYF.

Concerning this clonotype: This sequence may be a read error, since a much larger clone differs from it by one base. J is TRBJ2-7 and V is TRBV10-3; D uncertain. Germline CDR1 and CDR2: ENHRY and SYGVKD. Between the trimmed V and J ends, which lost 8 bases and 4 bases, there was a span of 9 bases. CDR3 length: 11 amino acids. The CDR3 reads CAIGGQYEQYF. CDR3 coding DNA: TGTGCCATCGGTGGTCAGTACGAGCAGTACTTC.

The chain combines TRBV28 with TRBJ1-5; no firm D call. Germline CDR1 is MDHEN and CDR2 is SYDVKM. V gave up 4 bases and J gave up 1 base, with 11 bases separating them. The CDR3 consists of 15 residues. This CDR3 reads CASSSYPLSNQPQHF. CDR3 bases: TGTGCCAGCAGTTCCTATCCTTTAAGCAATCAGCCCCAGCATTTT.

Comments on this clonotype: At one boundary the junction diverges from the germline segment, which might be a read error. Written as DNA, the CDR3 is TGTGACATCAGTGACCCGGGACTAGCGAAGAGCACAGATACGCAGTATTTT. Translating gives CDISDPGLAKSTDTQYF. V usage is TRBV10-3 and J usage is TRBJ2-3; TRBD2 matches 10 bases. The CDR3 runs to 17 residues. Germline CDR1 reads ENHRY; CDR2 reads SYGVKD.

Remarks on this clonotype: Being one base from a much bigger clone, this may be a read error. The J gene is TRBJ1-4, the V gene TRBV6-1; D unclear. Germline CDR1 MNHNS, CDR2 SASEGT. The CDR3 totals 16 residues. CDR3 sequence reads: CTSKPSLWGDNEKLFF. The CDR3 DNA is TGTACCAGCAAGCCATCCCTCTGGGGTGATAATGAAAAACTGTTTTTT.

Remarks on this clonotype: One end of the junction does not line up with germline, which may come from a read error. The CDR3 DNA reads TGTGCCGGCAGCCCCCGGACTAGGGGCAACCAAGAGACCCAGTACTTC. Its translation: CAGSPRTRGNQETQYF. The chain has TRBV6-5 and TRBJ2-5; 7 nucleotides line up with TRBD2. CDR3 size: 16 residues. Germline CDR1 reads MNHEY; CDR2 reads SVGAGI.

Notes on this clonotype: The junction departs from germline at one end; a sequencing error may be responsible. V and J are TRBV6-2 or TRBV6-3 and TRBJ2-4; no definite D call. The germline CDR1 and CDR2 sequences are MNHEY and SVGEGT. The length of the CDR3 is 13 residues. CDR3 sequence (DNA): TGTGCCAGCTGCTCCGCAGTCAAAAATATTCAGTACTTC. It is translated as CASCSAVKNIQYF.

For this clonotype: The CDR3 carries no conserved terminal phenylalanine or tryptophan, so it likely arises from a read error. This chain joins TRBV6-1 and TRBJ2-3; D is unresolved. Looked up from germline, CDR1 is MNHNS and CDR2 is SASEGT. There are 11 residues in the CDR3. V gave up 8 bases and J gave up 8 bases, with 11 bases separating them. This chain's CDR3 is CASHTVATQYL. Here the CDR3 DNA reads TGTGCCAGCCATACCGTCGCTACGCAGTATCTT.

The chain employs TRBV11-2 and TRBJ2-1; D possibly corresponds to TRBD2 (6 bases). V gave up 4 bases and J gave up 10 bases, with 17 bases separating them. Germline V gene lookup returns CDR1 SGHAT and CDR2 FQNNGV. CDR3 length: 14 residues. CDR3: CASSSPTRPVEQFF. The CDR3 DNA is TGTGCCAGCAGCTCACCGACTAGGCCGGTGGAGCAGTTCTTC.

To note about this clonotype: A read error is possible here, since a much larger clone lies one base away. The chain combines TRBV10-3 with TRBJ2-2; no definite D call. The CDR3 runs 14 residues. Deletions cut 3 bases from V and 4 bases from J, with 9 bases between. The germline CDR1 and CDR2 sequences are ENHRY and SYGVKD. CDR3 amino acids: CAISEDGVTGELFF. The CDR3 DNA is TGTGCCATCAGTGAAGATGGTGTCACCGGGGAGCTGTTTTTT.

In the case of this clonotype: A much larger clonotype is one base distant, so this may be a read error. V gene TRBV12-3 or TRBV12-4 combines with J gene TRBJ2-6, with D maybe TRBD1 (6 bases). CDR3 length: 18 residues. The CDR3 DNA is TGTGCCAGCAGCCGGGGAAGGGACATTAGCTCTGAGGCCAACGTCCTGACTTTC. Translation: CASSRGRDISSEANVLTF.

There are many counts of this clonotype. At one of its ends the junction is not consistent with the germline gene, which may arise from a read error. The chain joins TRBV11-2 to TRBJ2-7; 7 bases are shared with TRBD1. This CDR3 contains 13 residues. Germline V gene sequence: CDR1 SGHAT, CDR2 FQNNGV. CDR3 region: CVSSLDRAGEQYF. In DNA form, the CDR3 reads TGTGTCAGCAGCTTAGACAGGGCGGGCGAGCAGTACTTC.

Note on this clonotype: One base away lies a much larger clone, so this may be a sequencing read error. The chain has TRBV10-3 and TRBJ2-1; D is possibly TRBD2 (6 bases). Germline V gives CDR1 ENHRY, CDR2 SYGVKD. This CDR3 contains 17 residues. V was shortened by 5 bases and J by 6 bases, with 23 bases between the two germline ends. The CDR3, as DNA: TGTGCCATCAGTCTCCGGGATACTTTACTGGGAGGCAATGAGCAGTTCTTC. Its translation is CAISLRDTLLGGNEQFF.

Note on this clonotype: The DNA is left out, because the CDR3 cannot be placed on it with certainty; the CDR3 is given as TCRdb lists it. CDR3 loop: CASSLVVAGGTGELLF. This chain joins TRBV7-9 and TRBJ2-2; the table's D gene call, TRBD2, was not cross checked with the DNA. The CDR3 length is 16 residues, termini included. The germline V gene encodes CDR1 SEHNR and CDR2 FQNEAQ (reference sequence).

The V gene is TRBV11-2, the J gene TRBJ2-7; TRBD2 matches at 8 bases. The CDR3 has 16 amino acids. V dropped 7 bases and J dropped 5; count of bases not matched to a gene: 16. Germline CDR1 and CDR2: SGHAT and FQNNGV. CDR3: CASNIVWSGRSDEQYF. CDR3 DNA sequence: TGTGCCAGCAACATAGTTTGGAGCGGGAGATCCGACGAGCAGTACTTC.

With respect to this clonotype: A much larger clonotype is one base distant, so this may be a read error. The CDR3 nucleotides are TGTGCCAGCAGTTTGGGGACAGCTCAAAACTATGGCAACACCTTC. The encoded protein is CASSLGTAQNYGNTF. The chain combines TRBV12-3 or TRBV12-4 with TRBJ1-2; TRBD1 matches at 7 bases. The CDR3 is made up of 15 amino acids.

Regarding this clonotype: One end of the junction varies from germline; a read error may be responsible. The CDR3 spells CASSLTTWPGTQYF. DNA for the CDR3: TGTGCCAGCAGTTTAACCACATGGCCTGGGACCCAGTACTTT. The chain combines TRBV6-1 with TRBJ2-5; either TRBD1 or TRBD2 may fit D (5 bases each). Germline-derived CDR1 and CDR2 are MNHNS and SASEGT. The CDR3 runs 14 residues.

The chain has TRBV4-1 and TRBJ2-3; 7 nucleotides align to TRBD1. This CDR3 is built from 14 residues. CDR1 is MGHRA and CDR2 is YSYEKL in the germline V gene. V was clipped by 7 bases and J by 3 bases; unmatched bases: 7. Here the CDR3 DNA reads TGCGCCAGCAACCAGGGGGTTGGAACAGATACGCAGTATTTT. Translation: CASNQGVGTDTQYF.

As for this clonotype: The junction does not match germline at one end; this may be a read error. The chain recombines TRBV6-5 with TRBJ2-1, with 9 bases identical to TRBD2. This CDR3 contains 20 residues. Germline-derived CDR1 and CDR2 are MNHEY and SVGAGI. CDR3 amino acids: CASSHSGALAGFSSYNEQFF. The CDR3 DNA is TGTGCCAGCAGTCACTCAGGGGCGCTAGCGGGGTTCAGCTCCTACAATGAGCAGTTCTTC.

Concerning this clonotype: The junction departs from the called germline gene at one end, perhaps through a read error. The CDR3: CSVDSGTNYGYSF. The CDR3 DNA reads TGCAGTGTTGATTCGGGGACCAACTATGGCTACTCCTTC. This chain joins TRBV29-1 and TRBJ1-2; D possibly corresponds to TRBD1 (5 bases). This CDR3 comprises 13 residues. CDR1 is SQVTM, CDR2 ANQGSEA, per germline. The full variable domain, with the rest looked up from reference TRBV29-1 and TRBJ1-2, is SAVISQKPSRDICQRGTSLTIQCQVDSQVTMMFWYRQQPGQSLTLIATANQGSEATYESGFVIDKFPISRPNLTFSTLTVSNMSPEDSSIYLCSVDSGTNYGYSFGSGTRLTVV.

The chain carries TRBV28 and TRBJ2-1, with 9 bases fitting TRBD2. This CDR3 is 15 amino acids long. Germline CDR1 is MDHEN and CDR2 is SYDVKM. Trimming cost V 7 bases and J 3 bases; bases outside gene matches: 7. CDR3 in amino acids: CASTWSAGGYNEQFF. The DNA for the CDR3 is TGTGCCAGCACCTGGTCAGCGGGAGGCTACAATGAGCAGTTCTTC.

In this sample, this clonotype turned up once. One end of the junction varies from germline; a read error may be responsible. The V gene is TRBV24-1, the J gene TRBJ1-2, with 8 bases matching TRBD1. Germline-derived CDR1 and CDR2 are KGHDR and SFDVKD. The CDR3 is made up of 14 amino acids. This CDR3 reads CASSDDRGLGGYTF. CDR3 nucleotides: TGTGCCAGCAGTGATGACAGGGGATTGGGTGGCTACACCTTC.

This clonotype was observed many times. This sequence joins TRBV5-6 and TRBJ1-2, with 7 nucleotides matching TRBD1. The junction had 10 bases not matched to a gene; V was cut back by 4 bases and J by 7 bases. Germline loops: CDR1 SGHDT, CDR2 YYEEEE. This CDR3 contains 14 residues. Here the CDR3 DNA reads TGTGCCAGCAGCGTCCCGGGACAGATTTCTGGCTACACCTTC. Its translation: CASSVPGQISGYTF.

The V gene is TRBV11-2, the J gene TRBJ2-7; D is perhaps TRBD1 (6 bases). CDR3 length: 14 residues. The germline V gene encodes CDR1 SGHAT and CDR2 FQNNGV. V shed 8 bases and J shed 7 bases, with 21 bases lying between them. CDR3 DNA: TGTGCCAGCTGCACAGGGATTCGGGGTACGGAGCAGTACTTC. As protein: CASCTGIRGTEQYF.

The V call is TRBV5-1, the J call TRBJ2-7; D may match TRBD1 or TRBD2 (5 bases each). This CDR3 has 14 amino acids. Germline V CDR1 and CDR2: SGHRS, YFSETQ. Trimming pared 7 bases from V and 1 base from J, leaving 15 bases between. The CDR3 is CASRDGLTSYEQYF. CDR3 nucleotides: TGCGCCAGCCGGGACGGGTTGACATCCTACGAGCAGTACTTC.